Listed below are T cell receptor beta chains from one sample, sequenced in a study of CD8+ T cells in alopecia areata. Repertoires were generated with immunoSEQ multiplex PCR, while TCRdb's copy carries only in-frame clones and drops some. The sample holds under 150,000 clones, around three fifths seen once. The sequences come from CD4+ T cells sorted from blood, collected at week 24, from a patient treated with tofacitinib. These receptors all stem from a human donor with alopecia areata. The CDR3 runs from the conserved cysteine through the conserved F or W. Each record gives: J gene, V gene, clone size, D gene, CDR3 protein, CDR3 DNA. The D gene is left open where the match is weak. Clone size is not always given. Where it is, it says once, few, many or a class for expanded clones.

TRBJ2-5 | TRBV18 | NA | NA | CASSQQETQYF | TGTGCCAGCTCCCAACAAGAGACCCAGTACTTC
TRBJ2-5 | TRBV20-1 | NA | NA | CSAPQGETQYF | TGCAGTGCTCCCCAGGGAGAGACCCAGTACTTC
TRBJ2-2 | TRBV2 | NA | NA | CASSTDTGELFF | TGTGCCAGCAGTACCGACACCGGGGAGCTGTTTTTT
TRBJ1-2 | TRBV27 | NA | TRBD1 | CASKTGQQANYGYTF | TGTGCCAGCAAGACGGGACAGCAAGCTAACTATGGCTACACCTTC
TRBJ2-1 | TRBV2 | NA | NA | CASSASTYNEQFF | TGTGCCAGCTCCGCCTCCACCTACAATGAGCAGTTCTTC
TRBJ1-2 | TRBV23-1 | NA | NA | CASIRGGLNYGYTF | TGCGCCAGCATTCGGGGGGGTTTAAACTATGGCTACACCTTC
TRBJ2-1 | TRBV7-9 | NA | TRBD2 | CASSLTSANEQFF | TGTGCCAGCAGCCTAACTAGCGCAAATGAGCAGTTCTTC
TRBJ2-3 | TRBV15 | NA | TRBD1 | CATSRDRGQGAADTQYF | TGTGCCACCAGCAGAGACCGAGGACAGGGGGCAGCAGATACGCAGTATTTT
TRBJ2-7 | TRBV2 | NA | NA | CASSEQGYEQYF | TGTGCCAGCAGCGAACAGGGCTACGAGCAGTACTTC
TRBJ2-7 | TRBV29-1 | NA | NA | CSAGSYYEQYF | TGCAGCGCCGGATCATACTACGAGCAGTACTTC
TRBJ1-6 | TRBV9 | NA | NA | CASSPDPGRSSPLHF | TGTGCCAGCAGCCCCGACCCAGGGCGTAGTTCACCCCTCCACTTT
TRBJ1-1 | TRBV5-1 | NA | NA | CASSLAPNTEAFF | TGCGCCAGCAGCTTGGCCCCGAACACTGAAGCTTTCTTT
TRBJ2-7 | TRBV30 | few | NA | CAWSSQASYEQYF | TGTGCCTGGAGTAGTCAGGCCTCTTACGAGCAGTACTTC
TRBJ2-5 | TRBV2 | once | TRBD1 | CASSQGQGAGETQYF | TGTGCCAGCAGCCAGGGACAGGGGGCAGGAGAGACCCAGTACTTC
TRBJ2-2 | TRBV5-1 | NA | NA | CASSLQGQNTGELFF | TGCGCCAGCAGCCTACAGGGACAGAACACCGGGGAGCTGTTTTTT
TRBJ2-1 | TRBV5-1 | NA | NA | CASSLGPGKDEQFF | TGCGCCAGCAGCTTGGGGCCAGGGAAGGATGAGCAGTTCTTC
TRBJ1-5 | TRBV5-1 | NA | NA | CASSLEGPQPQHF | TGCGCCAGCAGCTTGGAAGGGCCTCAGCCCCAGCATTTT
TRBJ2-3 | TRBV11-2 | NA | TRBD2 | CASSLGGGLTDTQYF | TGTGCCAGCAGCTTGGGCGGGGGGCTCACAGATACGCAGTATTTT
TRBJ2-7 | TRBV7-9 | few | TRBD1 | CASSDTGTGGAEQYF | TGTGCCAGCAGCGACACCGGGACAGGGGGCGCGGAGCAGTACTTC
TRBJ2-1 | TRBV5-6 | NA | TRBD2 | CASSLASGGAFMFF | TGTGCCAGCAGCTTGGCTAGCGGGGGGGCCTTTATGTTCTTC
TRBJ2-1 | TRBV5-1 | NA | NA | CASLSVSYNEQFF | TGCGCCAGCCTATCTGTCTCCTACAATGAGCAGTTCTTC
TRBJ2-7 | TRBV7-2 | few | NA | CASSLGAYEQYF | TGTGCCAGCAGCTTAGGAGCCTACGAGCAGTACTTC
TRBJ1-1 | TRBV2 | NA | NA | CASNPRANTEAFF | TGTGCCAGCAACCCAAGGGCCAACACTGAAGCTTTCTTT
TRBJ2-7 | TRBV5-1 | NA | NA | CASSPRGQTSYEQYF | TGCGCCAGCAGCCCCCGCGGACAGACATCCTACGAGCAGTACTTC
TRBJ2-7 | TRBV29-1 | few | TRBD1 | CSVEGTGRYEQYF | TGCAGCGTTGAAGGGACAGGAAGATACGAGCAGTACTTC
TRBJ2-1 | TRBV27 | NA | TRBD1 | CASSLEGQGQFF | TGTGCCAGCAGTTTAGAAGGACAGGGGCAGTTCTTC
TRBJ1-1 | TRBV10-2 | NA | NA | CASSEGESRRDTEAFF | TGCGCCAGCAGTGAGGGTGAGTCGAGAAGGGACACTGAAGCTTTCTTT
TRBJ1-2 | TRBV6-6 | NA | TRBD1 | CASSNRTGLYGYTF | TGTGCCAGCAGTAACCGGACAGGGCTCTATGGCTACACCTTC
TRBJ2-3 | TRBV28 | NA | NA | CASSPPRDTQYF | TGTGCCAGCAGTCCCCCGAGGGATACGCAGTATTTT
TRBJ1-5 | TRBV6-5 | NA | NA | CASSYSGGNQPQHF | TGTGCCAGCAGTTACTCAGGTGGCAATCAGCCCCAGCATTTT
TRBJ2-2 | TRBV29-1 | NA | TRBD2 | CSATDTGGTGELFF | TGCAGCGCCACCGATACGGGGGGGACCGGGGAGCTGTTTTTT
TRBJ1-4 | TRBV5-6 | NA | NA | CASSIGQTFRINEKLFF | TGTGCCAGCAGTATCGGACAGACATTTAGAATTAATGAAAAACTGTTTTTT
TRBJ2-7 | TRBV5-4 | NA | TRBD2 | CASSLGTSANEQYF | TGTGCCAGCAGCTTGGGGACTAGCGCCAACGAGCAGTACTTC
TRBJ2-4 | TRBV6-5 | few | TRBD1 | CASRPQGAKNIQYF | TGTGCCAGCAGACCACAGGGGGCCAAAAACATTCAGTACTTC
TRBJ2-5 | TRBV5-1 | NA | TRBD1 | CASSLGTGQETQYF | TGCGCCAGCAGCTTGGGGACAGGGCAAGAGACCCAGTACTTC
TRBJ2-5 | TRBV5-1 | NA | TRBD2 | CASSRRTSGGVETQYF | TGCGCCAGCAGCCGCAGGACTAGCGGGGGTGTTGAGACCCAGTACTTC
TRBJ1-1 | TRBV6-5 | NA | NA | CASSLRAGGTEAFF | TGTGCCAGCAGTTTACGGGCCGGGGGGACTGAAGCTTTCTTT
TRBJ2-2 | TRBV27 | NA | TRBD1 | CASSPGTANTGELFF | TGTGCCAGCAGCCCCGGGACAGCGAACACCGGGGAGCTGTTTTTT
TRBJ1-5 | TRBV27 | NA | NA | CASSPRDSSNQPQHF | TGTGCCAGCAGTCCTAGGGACTCGAGCAATCAGCCCCAGCATTTT
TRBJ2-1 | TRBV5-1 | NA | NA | CASSLMSGTRGNEQFF | TGCGCCAGCAGCTTGATGAGCGGCACAAGGGGCAATGAGCAGTTCTTC
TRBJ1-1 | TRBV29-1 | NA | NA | CSAHSNTEAFF | TGCAGCGCTCATTCGAACACTGAAGCTTTCTTT
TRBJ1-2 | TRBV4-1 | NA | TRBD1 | CASSQDAGGGYGYTF | TGCGCCAGCAGCCAAGATGCAGGGGGTGGCTATGGCTACACCTTC
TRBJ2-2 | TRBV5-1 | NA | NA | CASANRDGESTGELFF | TGCGCCAGCGCAAACCGGGACGGGGAATCAACCGGGGAGCTGTTTTTT
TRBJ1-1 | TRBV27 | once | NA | CASSHLLNTEAFF | TGTGCCAGCTCCCACCTCCTGAACACTGAAGCTTTCTTT
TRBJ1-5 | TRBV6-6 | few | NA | CASSRGWGPSNQPQHF | TGTGCCAGCAGTAGGGGATGGGGGCCGAGCAATCAGCCCCAGCATTTT
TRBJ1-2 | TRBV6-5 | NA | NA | CASSAGAGSYTF | TGTGCCAGCAGTGCAGGGGCCGGCAGCTACACCTTC